The 16 T cell receptor beta chains reported below all come from one sample, sequenced in a study of early stage breast cancer tumors (dated by TCRdb to the late 2010s). The library was prepared using the immunoSEQ multiplex PCR assay. TCRdb obtained this table from immuneACCESS and retained in-frame rearrangements with V and J assigned. These tables miss some clones; where compared with another copy, unresolved V genes account for less than half of the shortfall, and the remainder is unexplained. In this sample the table shows tens of thousands of clones, approximately 85% of which occur a single time. 9.3% of the sample comes from the top ten. Sample: blood. The receptors were gathered from a person aged 45 to 59 with breast cancer.

V gene TRBV27 combines with J gene TRBJ2-5; TRBD2 matches 14 bases. In germline, CDR1 is MNHEY, CDR2 SMNVEV (reference sequence). The CDR3 runs 17 residues. The ends lost 6 bases at V and 5 bases at J; junction bases unmatched: 11. CDR3 protein: CASSSTSGGARGETQYF. In nucleotides, the CDR3 is TGTGCCAGCAGCTCGACTAGCGGGGGGGCCAGGGGTGAGACCCAGTACTTC.

This clone was detected only once. The rearrangement uses TRBV7-9 and TRBJ2-1; possible D gene TRBD2, 5 bases. The CDR3 is made up of 13 amino acids. Trimming took off 5 bases at V and 7 bases at J, with 12 bases between the two ends. CDR1 is SEHNR and CDR2 is FQNEAQ in the germline V gene (reference sequence). The CDR3 is CASSPPRGNEQFF. In DNA form, the CDR3 reads TGTGCCAGCAGCCCCCCCAGAGGGAATGAGCAGTTCTTC. Supplemented by reference TRBV7-9 and TRBJ2-1, the full variable domain reads DTGVSQNPRHKITKRGQNVTFRCDPISEHNRLYWYRQTLGQGPEFLTYFQNEAQLEKSRLLSDRFSAERPKGSFSTLEIQRTEQGDSAMYLCASSPPRGNEQFFGPGTRLTVL.

The CDR3 region is CASSTGPTQETQYF. CDR3 DNA: TGTGCCAGCAGCACAGGCCCAACGCAAGAGACCCAGTACTTC. This chain joins TRBV11-3 and TRBJ2-5; TRBD1 is a possible D gene (5 bases). V lost 5 bases to trimming and J lost 2 bases, with 12 bases between them. Germline V CDR1 and CDR2: SGHNT, YENEEA. This CDR3 is built from 14 residues.

The V gene is TRBV7-9, the J gene TRBJ2-3; 9 bases align to TRBD2. V lost 1 base and J lost 7; bases outside the gene matches: 9. The CDR3 covers 16 residues. CDR1 is SEHNR and CDR2 is FQNEAQ in the germline V gene (reference sequence). The CDR3 is CASSLGAVASGNTQYF. CDR3 in DNA: TGTGCCAGCAGCTTAGGCGCGGTTGCTAGCGGGAATACGCAGTATTTT.

The rearrangement joins TRBV20-1 to TRBJ2-1; D might be TRBD1 (5 bases). Per the germline V gene, CDR1 is DFQATT and CDR2 is SNEGSKA (reference sequence). The CDR3 runs 10 residues. The V gene lost 0 bases and the J gene lost 16 bases, with 10 bases spanning the gap. The CDR3 loop is CSARDQGEFF. CDR3 nucleotide sequence: TGCAGTGCTAGAGATCAGGGTGAATTCTTC.

This chain uses TRBV11-2 with TRBJ1-2, with D tentatively TRBD1 (5 bases). Germline V gene lookup returns CDR1 SGHAT and CDR2 FQNNGV. V was shortened by 3 bases and J by 3 bases, with 11 bases between the two germline ends. This CDR3 is built from 14 residues. The CDR3 bases are TGTGCCAGCAGCTTTCAGTCGACAGACTATGGCTACACCTTC. Its protein is CASSFQSTDYGYTF. Combining the CDR3 with reference TRBV11-2 and TRBJ1-2 gives the whole variable domain EAGVAQSPRYKIIEKRQSVAFWCNPISGHATLYWYQQILGQGPKLLIQFQNNGVVDDSQLPKDRFSAERLKGVDSTLKIQPAKLEDSAVYLCASSFQSTDYGYTFGSGTRLTVV.

The J gene is TRBJ2-3, the V gene TRBV2, with D hard to call. V lost 5 bases and J 3 bases, leaving 6 bases between the germline ends. The CDR3 sequence is 12 residues long. Germline V CDR1 and CDR2: SNHLY, FYNNEI. CDR3 protein: CASSYLTDTQYF. As DNA, the CDR3 is TGTGCCAGCAGTTACTTGACAGATACGCAGTATTTT.

The V gene is TRBV5-1, the J gene TRBJ2-3, with TRBD1 identical over 11 bases. Germline V gene sequence: CDR1 SGHRS, CDR2 YFSETQ. V lost 3 bases, J lost 5 bases, and 2 bases stayed unmatched. The CDR3 contains 14 residues. The CDR3 sequence is CASSWTGGLDTQYF. The CDR3 DNA follows: TGCGCCAGCAGCTGGACAGGGGGCTTAGATACGCAGTATTTT.

This chain links TRBV6-5 with TRBJ2-1, with a tentative D call TRBD1 (6 bases). Per the germline V gene, CDR1 is MNHEY and CDR2 is SVGAGI. Trimming left V 6 bases short and J 4 bases short, with 7 bases between. The CDR3 covers 12 residues. CDR3 sequence (DNA): TGTGCCAGCAGGGACAGTTACAATGAGCAGTTCTTC. This gives the protein CASRDSYNEQFF.

This chain joins TRBV5-4 and TRBJ2-5; 7 bases map to TRBD2. Germline V gene lookup returns CDR1 SGHNT and CDR2 YYREEE (reference sequence). Unmatched junction bases numbered 11, after V lost 4 bases and J lost 5 bases. The CDR3 spans 15 residues. The CDR3 DNA is TGTGCCAGCAGCACCGGACTAGGGGCGTCGGAGACCCAGTACTTC. Protein: CASSTGLGASETQYF.

The chain links TRBV6-5 to TRBJ2-3, with 7 bases fitting TRBD1. Per germline, CDR1 MNHEY and CDR2 SVGAGI. J lost 0 bases, V lost 0 bases, and 0 bases had no gene match. The length of the CDR3 is 15 residues. The CDR3 sequence: CASSYSTGSTDTQYF. In DNA form, the CDR3 reads TGTGCCAGCAGTTACTCGACAGGGAGCACAGATACGCAGTATTTT.

This rearrangement joins TRBV5-6 to TRBJ1-1, with a weak D call TRBD1 (6 bases). The ends were cut back, 4 bases at V and 5 bases at J, with 12 bases in the middle. Germline V lookup: CDR1 SGHDT, CDR2 YYEEEE. This CDR3 comprises 13 residues. The CDR3 reads CASSKQGGTEAFF. DNA for the CDR3: TGTGCCAGCAGCAAACAGGGAGGTACTGAAGCTTTCTTT. The whole variable domain, remainder taken from reference TRBV5-6 and TRBJ1-1, is DAGVTQSPTHLIKTRGQQVTLRCSPKSGHDTVSWYQQALGQGPQFIFQYYEEEERQRGNFPDRFSGHQFPNYSSELNVNALLLGDSALYLCASSKQGGTEAFFGQGTRLTVV.

This chain uses TRBV16 with TRBJ1-4; TRBD1 agrees at 7 bases. This CDR3 contains 14 residues. Germline lookup yields CDR1 KGHSY and CDR2 FQNENV. After removal of 4 bases from V and 7 bases from J, the junction contained 6 bases not matched to a gene. The DNA for the CDR3 is TGTGCCAGCAGCCCACAGGGGACGGGTGAAAAACTGTTTTTT. Translation: CASSPQGTGEKLFF.

This clone appeared a single time. V is TRBV4-3 and J is TRBJ2-1; TRBD2 might be the D (5 bases). Germline CDR1 LGHNA, CDR2 YSLEER. Trimming left V 1 base short and J 6 bases short, with 16 bases between. CDR3 length: 16 residues. The DNA for the CDR3 is TGCGCCAGCAGCCAAGGGTGGCTAGCTGGTTTCAATGAGCAGTTCTTC. Translated: CASSQGWLAGFNEQFF.

The chain couples TRBV7-2 to TRBJ2-3; 10 bases are shared with TRBD2. The V gene's germline CDR1 is SGHTA and CDR2 FQGNSA. J gave up 5 bases and V 5 bases, and 10 bases lay outside the gene matches. This CDR3 is 16 amino acids long. The CDR3 sequence: CASSRQAGGPVDTQYF. CDR3 nucleotide sequence: TGTGCCAGCAGCCGTCAAGCGGGGGGGCCTGTAGATACGCAGTATTTT.

The CDR3 DNA follows: TGCGCCAGCAGCTCTATGACAGGCCCGGATGGCTACACCTTC. Amino acid sequence: CASSSMTGPDGYTF. This chain connects TRBV5-1 to TRBJ1-2; possibly TRBD1 for D (6 bases). This CDR3 comprises 14 residues. Trimming removed 3 bases at V and 6 bases at J, with 15 bases between. Germline CDR1 and CDR2: SGHRS and YFSETQ.